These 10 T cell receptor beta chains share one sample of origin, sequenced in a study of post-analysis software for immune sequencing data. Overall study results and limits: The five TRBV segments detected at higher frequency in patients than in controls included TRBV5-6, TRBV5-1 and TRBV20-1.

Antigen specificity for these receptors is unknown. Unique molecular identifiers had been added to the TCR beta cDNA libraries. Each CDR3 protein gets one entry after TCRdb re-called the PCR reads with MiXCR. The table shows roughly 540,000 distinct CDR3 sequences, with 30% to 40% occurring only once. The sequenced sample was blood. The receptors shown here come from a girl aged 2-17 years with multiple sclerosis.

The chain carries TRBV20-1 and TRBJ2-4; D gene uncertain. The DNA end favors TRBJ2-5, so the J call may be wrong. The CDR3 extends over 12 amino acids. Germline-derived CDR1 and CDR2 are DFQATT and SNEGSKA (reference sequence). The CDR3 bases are TGCAGTGCTAGTCTACTTTCAGAGACCCAGTACTTC. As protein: CSASLLSETQYF.

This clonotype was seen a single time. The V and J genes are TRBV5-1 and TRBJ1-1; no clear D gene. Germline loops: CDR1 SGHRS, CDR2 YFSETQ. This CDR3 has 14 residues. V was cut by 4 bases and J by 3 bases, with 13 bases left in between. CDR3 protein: CASSTALLDTEAFF. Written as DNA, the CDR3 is TGCGCCAGCAGCACAGCGCTCTTGGACACTGAAGCTTTCTTT.

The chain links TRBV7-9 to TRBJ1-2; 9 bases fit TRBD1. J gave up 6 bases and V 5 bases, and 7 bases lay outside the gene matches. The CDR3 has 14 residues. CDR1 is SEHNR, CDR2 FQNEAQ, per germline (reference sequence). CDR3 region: CASSPTRDRDGYTF. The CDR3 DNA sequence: TGTGCCAGCAGCCCTACCAGGGACAGGGATGGCTACACCTTC.

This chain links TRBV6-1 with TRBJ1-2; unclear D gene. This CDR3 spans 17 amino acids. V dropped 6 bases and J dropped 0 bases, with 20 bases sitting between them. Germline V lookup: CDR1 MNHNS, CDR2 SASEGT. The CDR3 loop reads CASRGGGFARANYGYTF. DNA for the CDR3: TGTGCCAGCAGAGGTGGTGGTTTCGCCCGAGCTAACTATGGCTACACCTTC.

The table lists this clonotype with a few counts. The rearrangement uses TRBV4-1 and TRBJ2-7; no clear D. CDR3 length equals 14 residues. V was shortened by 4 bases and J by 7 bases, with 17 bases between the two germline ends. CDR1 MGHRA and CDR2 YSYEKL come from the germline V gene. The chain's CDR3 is CASSRRFGNGEQYF. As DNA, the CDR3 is TGCGCCAGCAGCCGAAGGTTCGGCAATGGGGAGCAGTACTTC.

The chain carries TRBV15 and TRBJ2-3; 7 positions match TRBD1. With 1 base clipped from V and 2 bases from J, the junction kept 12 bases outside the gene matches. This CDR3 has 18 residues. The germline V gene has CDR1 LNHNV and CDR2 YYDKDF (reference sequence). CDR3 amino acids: CATSRGTGPMSVTDTQYF. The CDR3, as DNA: TGTGCCACCAGCAGAGGGACAGGCCCGATGTCGGTCACAGATACGCAGTATTTT.

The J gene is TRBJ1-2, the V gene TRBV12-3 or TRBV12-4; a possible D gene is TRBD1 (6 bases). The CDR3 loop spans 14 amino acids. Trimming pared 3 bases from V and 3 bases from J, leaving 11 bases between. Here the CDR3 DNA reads TGTGCCAGCAGTTTTAATTCAGGGGACTATGGCTACACCTTC. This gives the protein CASSFNSGDYGYTF.

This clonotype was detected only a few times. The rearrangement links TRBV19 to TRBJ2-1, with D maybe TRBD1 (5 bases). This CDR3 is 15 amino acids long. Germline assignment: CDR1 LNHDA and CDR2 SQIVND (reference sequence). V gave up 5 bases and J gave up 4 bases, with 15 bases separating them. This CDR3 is CASSPGSQGYNEQFF. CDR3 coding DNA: TGTGCCAGTAGTCCGGGCTCCCAGGGATACAATGAGCAGTTCTTC.

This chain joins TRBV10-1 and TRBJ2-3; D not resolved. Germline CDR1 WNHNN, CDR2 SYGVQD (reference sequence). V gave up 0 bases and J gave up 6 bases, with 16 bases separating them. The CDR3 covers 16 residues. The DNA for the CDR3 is TGCGCCAGCAGTGAGTCGAGTCATAATAGCCCTGATACGCAGTATTTT. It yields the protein CASSESSHNSPDTQYF.

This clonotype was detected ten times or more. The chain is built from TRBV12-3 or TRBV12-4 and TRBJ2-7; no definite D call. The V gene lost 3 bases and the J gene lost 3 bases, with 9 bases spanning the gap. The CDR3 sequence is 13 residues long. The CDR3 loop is CASSLSGVYEQYF. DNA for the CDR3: TGTGCCAGCAGTTTGAGTGGGGTCTACGAGCAGTACTTC.